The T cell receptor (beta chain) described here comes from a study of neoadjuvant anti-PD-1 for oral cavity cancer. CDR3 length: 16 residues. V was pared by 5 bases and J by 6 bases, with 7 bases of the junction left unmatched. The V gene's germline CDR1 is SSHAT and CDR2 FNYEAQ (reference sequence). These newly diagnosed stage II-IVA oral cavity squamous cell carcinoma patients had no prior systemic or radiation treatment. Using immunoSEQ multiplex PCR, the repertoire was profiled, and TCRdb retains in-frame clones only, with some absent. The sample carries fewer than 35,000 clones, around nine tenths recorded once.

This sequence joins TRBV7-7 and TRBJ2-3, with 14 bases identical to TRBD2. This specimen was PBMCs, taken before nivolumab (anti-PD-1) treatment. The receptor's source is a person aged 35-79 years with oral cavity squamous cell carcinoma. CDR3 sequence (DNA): TGTGCCAGCAGCCAAGGACTAGCGGGGGGCCCTGATACGCAGTATTTT. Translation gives CASSQGLAGGPDTQYF.